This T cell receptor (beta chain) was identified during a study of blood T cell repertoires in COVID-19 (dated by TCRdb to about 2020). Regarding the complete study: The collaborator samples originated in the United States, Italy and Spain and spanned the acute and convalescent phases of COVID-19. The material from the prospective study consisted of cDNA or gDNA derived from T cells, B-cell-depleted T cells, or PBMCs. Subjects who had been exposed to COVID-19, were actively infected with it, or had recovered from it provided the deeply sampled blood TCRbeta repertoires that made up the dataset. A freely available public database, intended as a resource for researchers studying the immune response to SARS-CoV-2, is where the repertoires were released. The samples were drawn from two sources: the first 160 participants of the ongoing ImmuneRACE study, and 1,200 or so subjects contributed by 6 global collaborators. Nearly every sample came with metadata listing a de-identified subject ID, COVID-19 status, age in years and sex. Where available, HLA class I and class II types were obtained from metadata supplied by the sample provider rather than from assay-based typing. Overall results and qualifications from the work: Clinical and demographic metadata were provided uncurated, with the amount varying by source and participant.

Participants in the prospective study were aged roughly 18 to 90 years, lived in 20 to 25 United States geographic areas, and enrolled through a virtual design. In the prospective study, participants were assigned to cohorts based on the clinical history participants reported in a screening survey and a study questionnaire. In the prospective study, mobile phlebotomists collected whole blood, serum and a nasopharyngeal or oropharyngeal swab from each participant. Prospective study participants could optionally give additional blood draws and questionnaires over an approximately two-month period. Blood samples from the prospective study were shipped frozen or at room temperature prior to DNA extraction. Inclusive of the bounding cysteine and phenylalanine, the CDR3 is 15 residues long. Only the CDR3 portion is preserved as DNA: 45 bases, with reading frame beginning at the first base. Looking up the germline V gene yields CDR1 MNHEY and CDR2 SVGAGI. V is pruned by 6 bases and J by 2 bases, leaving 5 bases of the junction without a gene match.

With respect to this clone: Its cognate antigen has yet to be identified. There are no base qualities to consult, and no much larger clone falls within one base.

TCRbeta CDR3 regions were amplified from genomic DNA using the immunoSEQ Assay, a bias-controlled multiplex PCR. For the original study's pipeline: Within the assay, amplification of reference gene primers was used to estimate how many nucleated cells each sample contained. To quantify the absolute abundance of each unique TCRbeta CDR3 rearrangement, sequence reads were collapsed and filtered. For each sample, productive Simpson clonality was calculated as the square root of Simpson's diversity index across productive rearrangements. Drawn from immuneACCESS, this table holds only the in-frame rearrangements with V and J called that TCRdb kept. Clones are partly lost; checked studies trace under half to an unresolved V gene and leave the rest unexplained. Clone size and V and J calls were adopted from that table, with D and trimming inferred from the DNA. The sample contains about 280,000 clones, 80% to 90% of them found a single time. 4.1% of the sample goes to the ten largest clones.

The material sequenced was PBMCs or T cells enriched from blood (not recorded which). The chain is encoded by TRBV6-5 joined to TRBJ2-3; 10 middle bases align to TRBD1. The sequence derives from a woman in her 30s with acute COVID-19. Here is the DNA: TGTGCCAGCAGCTCCGGGACAGGGGTCACAGATACGCAGTATTTT. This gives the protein CASSSGTGVTDTQYF.